This TCR beta chain was identified during a study of OX40 agonist ivuxolimab in advanced cancers. Study-wide context: Patients got intravenous ivuxolimab at 0.01 to 10 mg/kg every 2 weeks. The dose-escalation cohort was around 83% male, with a mean age of around 54 years, ranging roughly 20 to 90. Past anti-PD-1, anti-PD-L1 or anti-CTLA-4 therapy was accepted, and 40% to 50% had received some.

As regards this clone: The antigen is unknown.

The protocol was immunoSEQ multiplex PCR, while the TCRdb copy is restricted to in-frame clones and leaves out a portion. The sample lists 71,000 or so clones; about 94% were seen once. Unmatched junction bases numbered 9, after V lost 7 bases and J lost 4 bases. The CDR3 consists of 14 residues. CDR1 is LNHDA, CDR2 SQIVND, per germline (reference sequence). Whole-study findings and limits: Among the lowest peripheral clonal expansion occurred in 0.1-3.0 mg/kg partial responders.

This TCR came from an adult with an advanced solid tumor such as melanoma, head and neck, liver or kidney cancer. The input for sequencing was CD4+ or CD8+ T cells sorted from blood, taken in a trial of the OX40 agonist ivuxolimab. The rearrangement joins TRBV19 to TRBJ1-1, with 7 positions matching TRBD1. CDR3 residues: CASTTTGSGTEAFF. In DNA form, the CDR3 reads TGTGCCAGTACCACGACAGGGTCGGGCACTGAAGCTTTCTTT.